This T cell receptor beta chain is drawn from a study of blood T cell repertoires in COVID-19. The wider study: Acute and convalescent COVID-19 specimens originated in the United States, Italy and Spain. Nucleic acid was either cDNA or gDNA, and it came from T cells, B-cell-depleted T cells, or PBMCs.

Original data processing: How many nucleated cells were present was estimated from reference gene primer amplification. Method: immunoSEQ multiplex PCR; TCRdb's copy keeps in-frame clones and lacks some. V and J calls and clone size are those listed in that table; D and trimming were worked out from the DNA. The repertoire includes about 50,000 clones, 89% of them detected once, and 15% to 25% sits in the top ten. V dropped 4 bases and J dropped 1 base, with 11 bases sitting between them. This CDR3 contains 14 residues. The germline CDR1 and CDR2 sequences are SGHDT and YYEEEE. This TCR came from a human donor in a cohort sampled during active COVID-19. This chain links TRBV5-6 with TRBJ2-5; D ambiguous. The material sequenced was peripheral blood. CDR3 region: CASSPPWPQETQYF. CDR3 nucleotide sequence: TGTGCCAGCAGCCCCCCGTGGCCCCAAGAGACCCAGTACTTC.